A selection of T cell receptor beta chains follows, all from one sample in a study of CD8+CD57+ T cells in acquired aplastic anemia. TCRdb reanalysed the reads using MiXCR and keeps one entry per CDR3 protein. The table has a few hundred thousand distinct CDR3 sequences, approximately 82% seen once. The sample consisted of sorted CD4+, CD8+, or CD8+CD57+ T cells (not recorded which) from PBMCs. These receptors were collected from a human donor with aplastic anemia. The CDR3 runs from the conserved cysteine through the conserved F or W. D genes are given only for firm matches. Not every row has a clone size; where given, it reads once, few, many or a size class.

V	J	D	size	DNA	CDR3
TRBV13	TRBJ2-7	-	-	TGTGCCAGCAGCATTACAGGGGAGGACTACGAGCAGTACTTC	CASSITGEDYEQYF
TRBV7-9	TRBJ2-3	TRBD2	-	TGTGCCAGCGAGGTAGCGGGGTGTCCAGAGACGCAGTATTTT	CASEVAGCPETQYF
TRBV15	TRBJ2-3	-	once	TGTGCCACCAGCGGGGGCGGGGAGACAGATACGCAGTACTTT	CATSGGGETDTQYF
TRBV7-8	TRBJ2-5	-	once	TGTGCCAGCAGTTCTAGCCCGACCTGGACAGAGACCCAGTACTTC	CASSSSPTWTETQYF
TRBV5-6	TRBJ1-1	-	-	TGTGCCAGCAGTTACGGGGAAGCAGGGAACACTGAAGCTTTCTTT	CASSYGEAGNTEAFF
TRBV7-8	TRBJ1-6	-	few	TGTGCCAGCAGCTTGGGGGAGGGCGGCTATAAGCAGCCCCTCCACTTT	CASSLGEGGYKQPLHF
TRBV9	TRBJ2-5	TRBD2	-	TGTGCCGGAAGCGGGGGGAGGGAGACCCAGTACTTC	CAGSGGRETQYF
TRBV9	TRBJ2-5	-	-	TGTGCCAGCAGCCTAGAGGTCTACCAAGAGACCCAGTACTTC	CASSLEVYQETQYF
TRBV29-1	TRBJ1-1	-	-	TGCAGCGTTGAAGACACTAACGGGGCTGAAGCTTTCTTT	CSVEDTNGAEAFF
TRBV2	TRBJ1-5	-	few	TGTGCCAGCAGGTGGTTGAGCAATCAGCCCCAGCATTTT	CASRWLSNQPQHF
TRBV7-2	TRBJ2-3	-	-	TGTGGCAGGGACGTAGGGTCAGATACGCAGTATTTT	CGRDVGSDTQYF
TRBV7-9	TRBJ2-5	TRBD2	-	TGTGCCAGCAGTTCTCGCAGGACTTGGGGAGGGAATGAGTACTTC	CASSSRRTWGGNEYF
TRBV11-2	TRBJ2-3	-	once	TGTGCCAGCGGCGTCCGGGCCACAGATACGCAGTATTTT	CASGVRATDTQYF
TRBV5-6	TRBJ2-1	-	-	TGTGCCAGCAGCCTGGCGAGACAAATCCAACACAATGAGCAGTTCTTC	CASSLARQIQHNEQFF
TRBV6-6	TRBJ1-5	TRBD1	many	TGTGCCAGCAGTGCCCATACCGGGACAGAGGATCAGCCCCAGCATTTT	CASSAHTGTEDQPQHF
TRBV20-1	TRBJ2-3	TRBD2	few	TGCAGCGTCAACGGGGGGGAGATTAATGAGCAGTATTTT	CSVNGGEINEQYF
TRBV7-2	TRBJ1-1	-	-	TGTGCCAGCAGCTTGGCTGGAGGCACCGAAGCGCTCTTT	CASSLAGGTEALF
TRBV7-8	TRBJ2-3	-	once	TGTGCCAGCAGCTTAGCGGGAGGTCCCCAGACGTTT	CASSLAGGPQTF
TRBV9	TRBJ2-5	-	-	TGTGCCAGCAGCGTGTACAGGGAGGGGGAGACCCAGTACTTC	CASSVYREGETQYF
TRBV9	TRBJ2-7	-	-	TGTGCCAGCAGCGTAGGAGGTGGGGAGGACTACGAGCAGTACTTC	CASSVGGGEDYEQYF
TRBV25-1	TRBJ2-7	TRBD2	once	TGTGCCAGCAGCACGGGGCGGGAGCCTGCCTACGAGCAGTACTTC	CASSTGREPAYEQYF
TRBV2	TRBJ2-1	TRBD1	once	TGTGCCAGCGGACAGGGAGGAGCAGAAAGTCTGTCCTTC	CASGQGGAESLSF